The next 13 T cell receptor beta chains were all read from a single sample in a study of cytomegalovirus exposure and HLA in healthy donors. 60 Vbeta and 13 Jbeta primers were used in PCR. Clones were read by immunoSEQ multiplex PCR, and TCRdb kept only the in-frame ones, dropping some. Of 150,000 to 200,000 clones listed, about 76% are singletons. Sequencing used PBMCs. Receptors were obtained from a woman between 50 and 59 years old in good health and CMV-seronegative.

The chain uses TRBV10-3 and TRBJ1-1; a possible D gene is TRBD1 (6 bases). Germline CDR1 reads ENHRY; CDR2 reads SYGVKD. V gave up 3 bases and J gave up 5 bases, with 13 bases separating them. This CDR3 has 14 amino acids. CDR3 in amino acids: CAISEGGLGTEAFF. The CDR3 nucleotides are TGTGCCATCAGTGAAGGGGGATTGGGGACTGAAGCTTTCTTT.

About this clone itself: The sample carries other DNA sequences with the same CDR3. The chain carries TRBV7-6 and TRBJ1-1; D is undetermined. The germline V gene has CDR1 SGHVS and CDR2 FNYEAQ. The CDR3 sequence is 13 residues long. V lost 3 bases, J lost 1 base, and 6 bases lay in between. In DNA form, the CDR3 reads TGTGCCAGCAGCTTGGGCCGGAACACTGAAGCTTTCTTT. Its protein is CASSLGRNTEAFF.

The gene calls are TRBV11-2 and TRBJ2-4; TRBD2 matches 7 bases. There are 15 residues in the CDR3. CDR1 SGHAT and CDR2 FQNNGV come from the germline V gene. The trim removed 5 bases at V and 0 bases at J, leaving 4 bases unmatched. The CDR3 DNA follows: TGTGCCAGCAGCCCCTGGGGGGGAGCCAAAAACATTCAGTACTTC. The encoded protein is CASSPWGGAKNIQYF.

The J gene is TRBJ2-3, the V gene TRBV23-1; D is ambiguous. TRBV23-1 is flagged as an ORF with uncertain function. There are 14 residues in the CDR3. V was shortened by 1 base and J by 2 bases, with 7 bases between the two germline ends. CDR3 loop: CASSQWQDTDTQYF. In DNA form, the CDR3 reads TGCGCCAGCAGTCAATGGCAAGACACAGATACGCAGTATTTT.

This chain joins TRBV5-4 and TRBJ2-3; weak D call: TRBD2 (9 bases). This CDR3 is 16 amino acids long. The germline gives CDR1 SGHNT, CDR2 YYREEE (reference sequence). V was cut by 2 bases and J by 3 bases, with 16 bases left in between. In DNA form, the CDR3 reads TGTGCCAGCAGCTTTTCTAGCGGGACAGGAACAGATACGCAGTATTTT. Translating it yields CASSFSSGTGTDTQYF.

V and J are TRBV7-9 and TRBJ2-1; a weak D match, TRBD2 (6 bases). V lost 10 bases and J lost 5, with 18 bases in between. The germline V gene encodes CDR1 SEHNR and CDR2 FQNEAQ (reference sequence). The CDR3 runs 14 residues. The CDR3, as DNA: TGTGCCACCAGGAGGGAAATTGCACACAATGAGCAGTTCTTC. Its protein product is CATRREIAHNEQFF.

The chain couples TRBV2 to TRBJ2-5; D gene uncertain. The CDR3 spans 15 residues. Trimming shortened V by 6 bases and J by 0 bases, and 14 bases separated the two germline ends. Germline assignment: CDR1 SNHLY and CDR2 FYNNEI. In DNA, the CDR3 is TGTGCCAGCAGCGCACTTGACTTGTACCAAGAGACCCAGTACTTC. It codes for CASSALDLYQETQYF.

This clone showed up just a few times. The V call is TRBV28, the J call TRBJ1-1; 8 positions agree with TRBD1. J was trimmed by 10 bases and V by 2 bases; bases with no gene match: 3. This CDR3 is 12 amino acids long. Germline CDR1 reads MDHEN; CDR2 reads SYDVKM. CDR3: CASSLRQGRAFF. CDR3 sequence (DNA): TGTGCCAGCAGTTTAAGACAGGGGAGAGCTTTCTTT. Full variable domain (missing parts from reference TRBV28 and TRBJ1-1): DVKVTQSSRYLVKRTGEKVFLECVQDMDHENMFWYRQDPGLGLRLIYFSYDVKMKEKGDIPEGYSVSREKKERFSLILESASTNQTSMYLCASSLRQGRAFFGQGTRLTVV.

V usage is TRBV18 and J usage is TRBJ2-2; D not certain. Germline-derived CDR1 and CDR2 are KGHSH and LQKENI. This CDR3 is built from 16 residues. Trimming stripped 3 bases from V and 4 bases from J, with 15 bases between. The CDR3: CASSPQRGPTTGELFF. The CDR3 nucleotides read TGTGCCAGCTCACCCCAGAGAGGCCCGACCACCGGGGAGCTGTTTTTT.

V is TRBV6-5 and J is TRBJ2-2; D is perhaps TRBD2 (6 bases). CDR3 length equals 13 residues. The germline V and J ends were trimmed by 4 bases and 6 bases, with 9 bases remaining between them. Germline V lookup: CDR1 MNHEY, CDR2 SVGAGI. The CDR3 DNA is TGTGCCAGCAGTTCTTTAGCGGCCGGGGAGCTGTTTTTT. It translates to CASSSLAAGELFF.

As to this clone: A junction boundary mismatches the germline segment, possibly from a read error. J is TRBJ2-2 and V is TRBV6-6; 8 nucleotides match TRBD1. This CDR3 comprises 16 residues. Looked up from germline, CDR1 is MNHNY and CDR2 is SVGAGI (reference sequence). CDR3 in amino acids: CAGSYSTGAATGELFF. The CDR3 DNA is TGTGCCGGCAGTTACTCGACAGGGGCGGCCACCGGGGAGCTGTTTTTT.

V gene TRBV6-5 combines with J gene TRBJ2-3; 9 bases agree with TRBD2. Unmatched junction bases numbered 10, after V lost 2 bases and J lost 7 bases. The CDR3 has 16 amino acids. Germline assignment: CDR1 MNHEY and CDR2 SVGAGI. The CDR3 protein is CASSYHGGGGMNTQYF. DNA of the CDR3: TGTGCCAGCAGTTACCACGGCGGGGGGGGCATGAATACGCAGTATTTT.

The chain has TRBV28 and TRBJ1-5, with D hard to call. Trimming took off 2 bases at V and 1 base at J, with 12 bases between the two ends. Germline V gene data show CDR1 as MDHEN and CDR2 as SYDVKM. This CDR3 is built from 16 residues. The CDR3 coding sequence is TGTGCCAGCAGTTTACCCCCATGGAGCAGCAATCAGCCCCAGCATTTT. It translates to CASSLPPWSSNQPQHF.